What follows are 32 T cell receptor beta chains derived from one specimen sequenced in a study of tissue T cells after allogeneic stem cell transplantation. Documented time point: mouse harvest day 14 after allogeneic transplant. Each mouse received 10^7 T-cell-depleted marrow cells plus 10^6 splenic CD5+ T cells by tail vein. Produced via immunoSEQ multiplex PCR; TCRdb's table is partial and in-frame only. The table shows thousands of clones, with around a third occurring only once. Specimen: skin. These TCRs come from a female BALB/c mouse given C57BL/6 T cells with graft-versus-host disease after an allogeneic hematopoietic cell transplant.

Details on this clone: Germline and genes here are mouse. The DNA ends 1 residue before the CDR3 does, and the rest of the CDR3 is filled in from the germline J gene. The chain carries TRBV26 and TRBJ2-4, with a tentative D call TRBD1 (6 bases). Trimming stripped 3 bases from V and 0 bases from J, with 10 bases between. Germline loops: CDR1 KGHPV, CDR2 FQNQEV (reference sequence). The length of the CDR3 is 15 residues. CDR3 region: CASSLGTTSQNTLYF. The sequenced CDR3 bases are TGTGCCAGCAGTCTCGGGACAACTAGTCAAAACACCTTGTAC.

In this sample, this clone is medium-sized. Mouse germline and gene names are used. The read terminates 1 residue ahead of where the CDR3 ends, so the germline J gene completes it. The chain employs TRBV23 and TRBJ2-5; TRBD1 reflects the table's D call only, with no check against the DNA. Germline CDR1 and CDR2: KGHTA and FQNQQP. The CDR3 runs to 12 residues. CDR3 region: CSSSQGTVTQYF. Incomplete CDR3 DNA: TGCTCCAGCAGTCAAGGGACAGTCACCCAGTAC.

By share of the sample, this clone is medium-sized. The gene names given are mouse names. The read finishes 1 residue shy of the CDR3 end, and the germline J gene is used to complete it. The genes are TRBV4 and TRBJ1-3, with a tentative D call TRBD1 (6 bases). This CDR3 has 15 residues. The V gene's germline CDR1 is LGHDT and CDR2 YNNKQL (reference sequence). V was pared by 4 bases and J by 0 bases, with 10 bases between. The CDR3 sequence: CASSFDRHSGNTLYF. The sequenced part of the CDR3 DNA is TGTGCCAGCAGCTTTGACAGGCATTCTGGAAATACGCTCTAT.

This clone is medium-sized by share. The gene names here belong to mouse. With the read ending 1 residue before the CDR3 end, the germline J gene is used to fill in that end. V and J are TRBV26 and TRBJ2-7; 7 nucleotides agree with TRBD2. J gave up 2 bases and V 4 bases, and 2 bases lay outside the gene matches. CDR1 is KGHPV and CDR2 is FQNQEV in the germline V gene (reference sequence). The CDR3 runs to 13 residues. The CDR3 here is CASSPWGAYEQYF. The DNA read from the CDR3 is TGTGCCAGCAGTCCGTGGGGGGCCTATGAACAGTAC.

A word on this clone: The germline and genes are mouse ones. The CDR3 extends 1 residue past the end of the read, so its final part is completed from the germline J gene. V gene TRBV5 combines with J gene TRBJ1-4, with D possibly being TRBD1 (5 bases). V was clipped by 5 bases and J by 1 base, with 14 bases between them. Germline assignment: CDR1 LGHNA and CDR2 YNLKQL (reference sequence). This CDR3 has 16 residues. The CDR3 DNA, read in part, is TGTGCCAGCAGCTCTCGGACATCCCATTCCAACGAAAGATTATTT. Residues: CASSSRTSHSNERLF. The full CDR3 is CASSSRTSHSNERLFF.

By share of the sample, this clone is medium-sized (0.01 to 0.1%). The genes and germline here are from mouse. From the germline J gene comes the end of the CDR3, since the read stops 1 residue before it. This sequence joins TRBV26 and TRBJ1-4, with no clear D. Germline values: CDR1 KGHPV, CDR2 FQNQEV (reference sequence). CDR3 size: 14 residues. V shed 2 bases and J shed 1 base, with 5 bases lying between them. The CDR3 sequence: CASSLRDSNERLFF. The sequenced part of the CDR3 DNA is TGTGCCAGCAGTCTGAGGGATTCCAACGAAAGATTATTT.

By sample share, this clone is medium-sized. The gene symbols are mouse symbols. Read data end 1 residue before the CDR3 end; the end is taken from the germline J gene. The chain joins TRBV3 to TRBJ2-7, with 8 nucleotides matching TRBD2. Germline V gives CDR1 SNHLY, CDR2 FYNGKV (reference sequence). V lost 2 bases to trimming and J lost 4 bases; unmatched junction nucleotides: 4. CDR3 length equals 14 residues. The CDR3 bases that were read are TGTGCCAGCAGCTTAAGGGGGGGCGTTTATGAACAGTAC. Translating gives CASSLRGGVYEQY. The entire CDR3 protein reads CASSLRGGVYEQYF. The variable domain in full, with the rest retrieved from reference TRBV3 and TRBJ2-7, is GPKVLQIPSHQIIDMGQMVTLNCDPVSNHLYFYWYKQILGQQMEFLVNFYNGKVMEKSKLFKDQFSVERPDGSYFTLKIQPTALEDSAVYFCASSLRGGVYEQYFGPGTRLTVL.

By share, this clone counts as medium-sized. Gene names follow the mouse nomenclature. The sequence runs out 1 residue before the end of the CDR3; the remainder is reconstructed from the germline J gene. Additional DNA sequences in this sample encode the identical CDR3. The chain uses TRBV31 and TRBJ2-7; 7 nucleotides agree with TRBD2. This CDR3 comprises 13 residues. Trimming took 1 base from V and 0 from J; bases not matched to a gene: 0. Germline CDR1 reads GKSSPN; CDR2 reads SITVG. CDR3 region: CAWSPGGSYEQYF. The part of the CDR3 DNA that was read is TGTGCCTGGAGTCCTGGGGGCTCCTATGAACAGTAC.

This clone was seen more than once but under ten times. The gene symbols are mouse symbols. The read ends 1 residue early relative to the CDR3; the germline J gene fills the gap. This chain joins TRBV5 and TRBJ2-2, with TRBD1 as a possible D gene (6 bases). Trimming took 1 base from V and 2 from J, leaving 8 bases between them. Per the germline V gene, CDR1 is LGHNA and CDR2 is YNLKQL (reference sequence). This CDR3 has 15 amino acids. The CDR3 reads CASSQGTDNTGQLYF. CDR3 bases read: TGTGCCAGCAGCCAAGGGACAGATAACACCGGGCAGCTCTAC.

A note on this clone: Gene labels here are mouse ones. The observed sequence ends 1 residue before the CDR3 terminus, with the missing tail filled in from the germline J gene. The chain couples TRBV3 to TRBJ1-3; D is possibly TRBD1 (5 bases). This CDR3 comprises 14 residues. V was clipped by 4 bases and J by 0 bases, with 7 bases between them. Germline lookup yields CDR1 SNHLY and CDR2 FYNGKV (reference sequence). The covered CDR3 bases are TGTGCCAGCAGCTCGGGACTTTCTGGAAATACGCTCTAT. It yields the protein CASSSGLSGNTLY. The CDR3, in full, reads CASSSGLSGNTLYF.

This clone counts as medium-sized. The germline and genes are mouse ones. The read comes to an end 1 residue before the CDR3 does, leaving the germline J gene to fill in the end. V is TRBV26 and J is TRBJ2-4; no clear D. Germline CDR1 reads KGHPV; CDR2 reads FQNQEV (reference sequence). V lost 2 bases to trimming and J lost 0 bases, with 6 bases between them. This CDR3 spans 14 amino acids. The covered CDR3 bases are TGTGCCAGCAGTCTGCCAACTAGTCAAAACACCTTGTAC. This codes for CASSLPTSQNTLY. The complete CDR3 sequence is CASSLPTSQNTLYF.

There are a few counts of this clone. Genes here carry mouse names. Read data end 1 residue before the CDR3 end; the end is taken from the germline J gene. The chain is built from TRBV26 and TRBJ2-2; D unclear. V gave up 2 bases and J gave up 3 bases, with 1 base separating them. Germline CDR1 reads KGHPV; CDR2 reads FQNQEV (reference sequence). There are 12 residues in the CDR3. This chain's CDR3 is CASSLDTGQLYF. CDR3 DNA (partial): TGTGCCAGCAGTCTGGACACCGGGCAGCTCTAC.

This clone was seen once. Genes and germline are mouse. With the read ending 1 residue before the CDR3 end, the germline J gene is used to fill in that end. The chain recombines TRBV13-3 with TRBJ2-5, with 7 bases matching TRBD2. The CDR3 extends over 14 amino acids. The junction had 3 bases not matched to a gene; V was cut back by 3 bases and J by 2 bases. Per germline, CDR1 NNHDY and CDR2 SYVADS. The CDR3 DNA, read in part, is TGTGCCAGCAGTGGGGGGGGGAGCCAAGACACCCAGTAC. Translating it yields CASSGGGSQDTQY. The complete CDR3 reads CASSGGGSQDTQYF.

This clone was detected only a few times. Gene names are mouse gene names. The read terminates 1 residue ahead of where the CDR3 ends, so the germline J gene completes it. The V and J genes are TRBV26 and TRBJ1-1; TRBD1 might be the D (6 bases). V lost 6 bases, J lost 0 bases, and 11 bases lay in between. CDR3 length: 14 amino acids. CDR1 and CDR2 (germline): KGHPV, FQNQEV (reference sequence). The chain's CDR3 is CASRQGVANTEVFF. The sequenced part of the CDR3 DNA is TGTGCCAGCAGACAGGGAGTTGCAAACACAGAAGTCTTC.

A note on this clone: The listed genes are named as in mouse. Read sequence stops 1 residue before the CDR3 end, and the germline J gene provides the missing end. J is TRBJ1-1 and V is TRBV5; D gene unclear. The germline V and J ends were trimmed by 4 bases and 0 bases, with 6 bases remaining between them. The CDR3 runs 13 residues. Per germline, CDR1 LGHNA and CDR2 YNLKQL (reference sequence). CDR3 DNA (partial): TGTGCCAGCAGCCCGACATCAAACACAGAAGTCTTC. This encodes CASSPTSNTEVF. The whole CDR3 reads CASSPTSNTEVFF.

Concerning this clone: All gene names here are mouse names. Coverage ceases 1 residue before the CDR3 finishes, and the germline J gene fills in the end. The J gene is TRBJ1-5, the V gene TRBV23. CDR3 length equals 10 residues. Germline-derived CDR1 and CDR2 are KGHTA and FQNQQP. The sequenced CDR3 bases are TGCTCCAGCAGTCAACAGGCTCCGCTT. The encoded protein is CSSSQQAPL. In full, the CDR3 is CSSSQQAPLF.

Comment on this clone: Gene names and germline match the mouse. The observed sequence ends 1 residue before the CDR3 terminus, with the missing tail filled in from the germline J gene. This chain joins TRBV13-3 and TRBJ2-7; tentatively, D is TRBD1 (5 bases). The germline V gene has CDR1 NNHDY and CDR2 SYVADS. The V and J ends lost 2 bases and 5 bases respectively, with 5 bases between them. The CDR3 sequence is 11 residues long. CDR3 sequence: CASSDRDEQYF. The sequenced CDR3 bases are TGTGCCAGCAGTGACAGGGATGAACAGTAC.

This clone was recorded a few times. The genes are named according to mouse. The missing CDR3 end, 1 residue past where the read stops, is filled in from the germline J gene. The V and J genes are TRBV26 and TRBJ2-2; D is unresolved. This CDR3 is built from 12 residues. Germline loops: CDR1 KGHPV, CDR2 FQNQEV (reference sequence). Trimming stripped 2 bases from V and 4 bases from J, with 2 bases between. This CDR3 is CASSLGTGQLYF. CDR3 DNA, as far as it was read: TGTGCCAGCAGTCTGGGCACCGGGCAGCTCTAC. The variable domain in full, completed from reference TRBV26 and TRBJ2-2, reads NSKVIQTPRYLVKGQGQKAKMRCIPEKGHPVVFWYQQNKNNEFKFLINFQNQEVLQQIDMTEKRFSAECPSNSPCSLEIQSSEAGDSALYLCASSLGTGQLYFGEGSKLTVL.

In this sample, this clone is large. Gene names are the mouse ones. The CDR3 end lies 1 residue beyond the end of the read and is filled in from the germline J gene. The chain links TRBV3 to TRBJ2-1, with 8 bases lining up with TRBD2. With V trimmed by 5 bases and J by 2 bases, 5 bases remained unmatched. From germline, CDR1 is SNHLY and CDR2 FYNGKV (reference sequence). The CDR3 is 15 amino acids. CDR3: CASSPGTGDYAEQFF. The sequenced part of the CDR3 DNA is TGTGCCAGCAGCCCCGGGACTGGAGACTATGCTGAGCAGTTC. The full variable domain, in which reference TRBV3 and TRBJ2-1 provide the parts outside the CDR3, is GPKVLQIPSHQIIDMGQMVTLNCDPVSNHLYFYWYKQILGQQMEFLVNFYNGKVMEKSKLFKDQFSVERPDGSYFTLKIQPTALEDSAVYFCASSPGTGDYAEQFFGPGTRLTVL.

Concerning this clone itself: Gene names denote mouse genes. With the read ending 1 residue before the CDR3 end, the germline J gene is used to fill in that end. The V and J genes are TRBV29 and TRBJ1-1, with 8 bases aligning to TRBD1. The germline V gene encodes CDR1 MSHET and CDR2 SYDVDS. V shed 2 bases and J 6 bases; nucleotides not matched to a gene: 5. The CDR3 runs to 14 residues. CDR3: CASSLRQGAAEVFF. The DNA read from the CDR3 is TGTGCTAGCAGTTTAAGGCAGGGGGCAGCAGAAGTCTTC.

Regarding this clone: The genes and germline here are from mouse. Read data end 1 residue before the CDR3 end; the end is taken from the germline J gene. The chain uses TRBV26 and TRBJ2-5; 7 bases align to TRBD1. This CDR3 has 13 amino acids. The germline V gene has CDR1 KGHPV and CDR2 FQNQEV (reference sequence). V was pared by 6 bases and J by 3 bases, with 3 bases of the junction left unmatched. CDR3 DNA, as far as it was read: TGTGCCAGCAGACCGGGACAGCAAGACACCCAGTAC. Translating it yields CASRPGQQDTQY. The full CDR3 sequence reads CASRPGQQDTQYF.

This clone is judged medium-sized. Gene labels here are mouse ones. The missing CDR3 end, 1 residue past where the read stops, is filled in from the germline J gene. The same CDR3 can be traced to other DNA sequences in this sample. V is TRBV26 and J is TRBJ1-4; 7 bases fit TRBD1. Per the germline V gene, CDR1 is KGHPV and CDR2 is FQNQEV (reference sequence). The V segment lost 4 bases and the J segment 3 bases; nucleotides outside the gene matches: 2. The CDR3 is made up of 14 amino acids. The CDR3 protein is CASSPGTANERLFF. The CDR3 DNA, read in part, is TGTGCCAGCAGTCCCGGGACAGCCAACGAAAGATTATTT.

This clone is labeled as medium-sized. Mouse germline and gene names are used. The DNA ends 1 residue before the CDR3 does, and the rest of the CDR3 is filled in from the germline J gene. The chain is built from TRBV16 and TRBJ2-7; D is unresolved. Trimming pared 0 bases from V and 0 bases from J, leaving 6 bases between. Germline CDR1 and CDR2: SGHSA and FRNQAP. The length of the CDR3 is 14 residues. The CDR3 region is CASSLDGSSYEQYF. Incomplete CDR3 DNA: TGTGCAAGCAGCTTAGATGGGAGCTCCTATGAACAGTAC. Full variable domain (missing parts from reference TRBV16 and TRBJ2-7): NAGVIQTPRHKVTGKGQEATLWCEPISGHSAVFWYRQTIVQGLEFLTYFRNQAPIDDSGMPKERFSAQMPNQSHSTLKIQSTQPQDSAVYLCASSLDGSSYEQYFGPGTRLTVL.

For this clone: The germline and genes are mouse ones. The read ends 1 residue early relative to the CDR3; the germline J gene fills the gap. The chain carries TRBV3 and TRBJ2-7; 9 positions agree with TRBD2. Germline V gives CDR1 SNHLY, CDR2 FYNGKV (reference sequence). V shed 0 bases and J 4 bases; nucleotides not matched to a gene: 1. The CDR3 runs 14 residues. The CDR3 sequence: CASSLAWGGYEQYF. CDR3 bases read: TGTGCCAGCAGCTTAGCCTGGGGGGGGTATGAACAGTAC. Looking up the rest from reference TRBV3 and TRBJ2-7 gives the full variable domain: GPKVLQIPSHQIIDMGQMVTLNCDPVSNHLYFYWYKQILGQQMEFLVNFYNGKVMEKSKLFKDQFSVERPDGSYFTLKIQPTALEDSAVYFCASSLAWGGYEQYFGPGTRLTVL.

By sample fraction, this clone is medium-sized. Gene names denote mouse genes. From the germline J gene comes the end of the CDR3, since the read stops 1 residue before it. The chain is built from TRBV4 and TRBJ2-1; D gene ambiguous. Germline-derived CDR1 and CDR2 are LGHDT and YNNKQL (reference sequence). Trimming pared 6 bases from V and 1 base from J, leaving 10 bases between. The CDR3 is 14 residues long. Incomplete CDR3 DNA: TGTGCCAGCAGGAAACCGGGGAACTATGCTGAGCAGTTC. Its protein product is CASRKPGNYAEQF. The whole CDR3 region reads CASRKPGNYAEQFF.

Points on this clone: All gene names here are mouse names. CDR3 in amino acids: CASSVQYEQYF. CDR3 DNA, as far as it was read: TGTGCCAGCAGTGTTCAGTATGAACAGTAC. The genes are TRBV26 and TRBJ2-7; D uncertain. The CDR3 end lies 1 residue beyond the end of the read and is filled in from the germline J gene. V lost 5 bases and J 4 bases, leaving 6 bases between the germline ends. This CDR3 is built from 11 residues. Germline CDR1 reads KGHPV; CDR2 reads FQNQEV (reference sequence).

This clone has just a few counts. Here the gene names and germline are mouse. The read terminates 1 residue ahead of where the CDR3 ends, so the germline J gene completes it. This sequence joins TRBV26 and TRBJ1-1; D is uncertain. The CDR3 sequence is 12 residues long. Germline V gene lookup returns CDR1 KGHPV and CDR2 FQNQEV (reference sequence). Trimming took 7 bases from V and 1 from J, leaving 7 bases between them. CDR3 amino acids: CASTGGNTEVFF. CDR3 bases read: TGTGCCAGCACAGGAGGGAACACAGAAGTCTTC.

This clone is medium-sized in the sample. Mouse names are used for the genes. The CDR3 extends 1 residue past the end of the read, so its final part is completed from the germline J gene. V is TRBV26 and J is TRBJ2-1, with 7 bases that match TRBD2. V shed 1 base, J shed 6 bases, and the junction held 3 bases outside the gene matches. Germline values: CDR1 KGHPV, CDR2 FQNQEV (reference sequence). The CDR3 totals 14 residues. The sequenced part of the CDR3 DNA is TGTGCCAGCAGTCTGTGGACTGGAGGTGCTGAGCAGTTC. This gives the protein CASSLWTGGAEQF. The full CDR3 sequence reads CASSLWTGGAEQFF. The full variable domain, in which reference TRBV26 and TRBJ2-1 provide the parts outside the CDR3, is NSKVIQTPRYLVKGQGQKAKMRCIPEKGHPVVFWYQQNKNNEFKFLINFQNQEVLQQIDMTEKRFSAECPSNSPCSLEIQSSEAGDSALYLCASSLWTGGAEQFFGPGTRLTVL.

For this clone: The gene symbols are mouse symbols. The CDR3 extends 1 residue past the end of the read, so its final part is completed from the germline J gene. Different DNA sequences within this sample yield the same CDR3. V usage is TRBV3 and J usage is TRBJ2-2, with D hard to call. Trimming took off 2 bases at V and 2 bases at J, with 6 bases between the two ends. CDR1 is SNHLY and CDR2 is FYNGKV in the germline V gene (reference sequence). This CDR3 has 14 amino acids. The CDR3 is CASSLRGNTGQLYF. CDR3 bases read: TGTGCCAGCAGCTTAAGAGGGAACACCGGGCAGCTCTAC.

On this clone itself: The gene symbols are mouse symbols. The CDR3 DNA, read in part, is TGTGCCAGCAGCCCCCAGGGAGCCGGAAATACGCTCTAT. Encoded protein: CASSPQGAGNTLY. From start to end, the CDR3 is CASSPQGAGNTLYF. The chain couples TRBV3 to TRBJ1-3, with D possibly being TRBD1 (5 bases). The read gets to within 1 residue of the CDR3 end, and the germline J gene fills in the rest. This CDR3 contains 14 residues. Trimming took 5 bases from V and 4 from J, leaving 12 bases between them. Germline assignment: CDR1 SNHLY and CDR2 FYNGKV (reference sequence).

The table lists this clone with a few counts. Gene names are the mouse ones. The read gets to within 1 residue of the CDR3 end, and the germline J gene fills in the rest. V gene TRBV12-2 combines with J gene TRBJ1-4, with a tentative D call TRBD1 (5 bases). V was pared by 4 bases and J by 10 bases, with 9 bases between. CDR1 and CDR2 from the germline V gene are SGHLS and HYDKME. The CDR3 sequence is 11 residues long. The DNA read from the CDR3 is TGTGCCAGCTCCCTGACAGTAAGATTATTT. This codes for CASSLTVRLF. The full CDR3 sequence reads CASSLTVRLFF.

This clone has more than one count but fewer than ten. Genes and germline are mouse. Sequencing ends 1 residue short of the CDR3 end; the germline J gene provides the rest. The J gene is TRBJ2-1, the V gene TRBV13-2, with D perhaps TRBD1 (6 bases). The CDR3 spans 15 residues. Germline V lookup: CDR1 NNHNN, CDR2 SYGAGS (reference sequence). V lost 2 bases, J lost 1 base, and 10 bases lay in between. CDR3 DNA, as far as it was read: TGTGCCAGCGGTGACAGGGGTATGAACTATGCTGAGCAGTTC. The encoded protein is CASGDRGMNYAEQF. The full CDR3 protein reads CASGDRGMNYAEQFF.